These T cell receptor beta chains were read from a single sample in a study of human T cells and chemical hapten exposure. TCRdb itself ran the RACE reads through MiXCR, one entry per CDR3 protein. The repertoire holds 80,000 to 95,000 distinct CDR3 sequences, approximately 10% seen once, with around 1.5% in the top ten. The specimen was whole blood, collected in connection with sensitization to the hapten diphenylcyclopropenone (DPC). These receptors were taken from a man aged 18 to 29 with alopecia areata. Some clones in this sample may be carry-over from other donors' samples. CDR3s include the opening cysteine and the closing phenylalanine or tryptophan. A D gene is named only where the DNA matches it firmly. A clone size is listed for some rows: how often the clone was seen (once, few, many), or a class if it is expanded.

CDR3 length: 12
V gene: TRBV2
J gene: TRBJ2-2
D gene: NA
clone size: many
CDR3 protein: CASIGGTGELFF
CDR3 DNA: TGTGCCAGCATCGGAGGGACCGGGGAGCTGTTTTTT

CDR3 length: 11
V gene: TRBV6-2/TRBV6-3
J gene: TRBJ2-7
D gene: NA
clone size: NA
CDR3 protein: CASSSGSLYYF
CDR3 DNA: TGTGCCAGCAGTTCTGGATCTCTTTATTACTTC

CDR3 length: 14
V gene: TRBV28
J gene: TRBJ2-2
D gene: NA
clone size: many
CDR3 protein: CASGDSLHTGELFF
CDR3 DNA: TGTGCCAGCGGCGACAGTCTTCACACCGGGGAGCTGTTTTTT

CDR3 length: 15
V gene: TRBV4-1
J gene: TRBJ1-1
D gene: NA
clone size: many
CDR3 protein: CASSQAKGLNTEAFF
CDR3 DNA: TGCGCCAGCAGCCAAGCGAAAGGATTGAACACTGAAGCTTTCTTT

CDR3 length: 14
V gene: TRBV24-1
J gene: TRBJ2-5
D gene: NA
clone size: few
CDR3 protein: CATSEGPGRETQYF
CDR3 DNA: TGTGCCACCAGTGAAGGCCCCGGAAGAGAGACCCAGTACTTC

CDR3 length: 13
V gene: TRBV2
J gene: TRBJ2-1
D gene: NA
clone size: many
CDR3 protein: CASSEGRENEQFF
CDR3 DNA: TGTGCCAGCAGTGAAGGAAGGGAGAATGAGCAGTTCTTC

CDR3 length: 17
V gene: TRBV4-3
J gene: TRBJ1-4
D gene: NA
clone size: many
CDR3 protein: CASSQDSRPVTNEKLFF
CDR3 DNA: TGCGCCAGCAGCCAAGACTCCCGTCCGGTGACAAATGAAAAACTGTTTTTT

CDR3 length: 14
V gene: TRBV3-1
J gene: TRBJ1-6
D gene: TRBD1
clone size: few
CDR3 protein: CASRQLTGVSPLHF
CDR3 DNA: TGTGCCAGCCGACAACTCACAGGGGTGTCACCCCTCCACTTT

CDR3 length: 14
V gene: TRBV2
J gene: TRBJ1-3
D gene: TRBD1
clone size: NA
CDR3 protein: CASSGTGVGNTIYF
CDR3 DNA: TGTGCCAGCAGCGGGACAGGGGTCGGAAACACCATATATTTT

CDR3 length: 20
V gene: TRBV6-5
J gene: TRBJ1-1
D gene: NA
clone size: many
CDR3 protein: CASSPTGRVYSKAVNTEAFF
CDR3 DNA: TGTGCCAGCAGCCCCACCGGCAGGGTGTATTCTAAGGCGGTGAACACTGAAGCTTTCTTT

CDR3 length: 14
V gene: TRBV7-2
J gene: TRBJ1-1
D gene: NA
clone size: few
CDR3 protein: CASSFVSGPPEAFF
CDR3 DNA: TGTGCCAGCAGCTTCGTTTCAGGTCCCCCTGAAGCTTTCTTT

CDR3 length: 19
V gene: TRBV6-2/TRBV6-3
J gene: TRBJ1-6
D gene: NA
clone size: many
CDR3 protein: CASSYPESSGSVYNSPLHF
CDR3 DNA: TGTGCCAGCAGTTACCCAGAATCTTCAGGGTCCGTCTATAATTCACCCCTCCACTTT

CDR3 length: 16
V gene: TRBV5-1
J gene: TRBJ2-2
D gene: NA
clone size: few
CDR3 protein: CASSFQGSSNTGELFF
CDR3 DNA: TGCGCCAGCAGCTTTCAGGGGAGTTCGAACACCGGGGAGCTGTTTTTT

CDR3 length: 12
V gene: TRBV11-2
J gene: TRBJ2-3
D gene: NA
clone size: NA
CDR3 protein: CASSHHTDTQYF
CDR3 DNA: TGTGCCAGCAGCCATCACACAGATACGCAGTATTTT

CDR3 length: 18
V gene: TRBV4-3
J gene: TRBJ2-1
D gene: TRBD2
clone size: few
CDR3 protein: CASSQEASGGDFYNEQFF
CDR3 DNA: TGCGCCAGCAGCCAAGAGGCTAGCGGGGGGGACTTCTACAATGAGCAGTTCTTC

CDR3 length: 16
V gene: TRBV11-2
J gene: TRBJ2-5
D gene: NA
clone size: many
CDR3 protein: CASSRSSHKIQETQYF
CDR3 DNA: TGTGCCAGCAGCCGCAGTTCGCATAAGATACAAGAGACCCAGTACTTC

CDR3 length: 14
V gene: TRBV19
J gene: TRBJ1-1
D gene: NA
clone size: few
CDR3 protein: CASSIEQGNTEAFF
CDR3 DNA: TGTGCCAGTAGTATCGAACAGGGGAACACTGAAGCTTTCTTT

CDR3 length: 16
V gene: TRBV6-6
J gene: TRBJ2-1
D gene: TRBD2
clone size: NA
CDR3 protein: CASSYSSGGTDNEQFF
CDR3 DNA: TGTGCCAGCAGTTACTCTAGCGGGGGGACCGACAATGAGCAGTTCTTC

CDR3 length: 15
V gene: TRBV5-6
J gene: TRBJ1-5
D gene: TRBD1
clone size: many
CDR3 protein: CASSVLGQGDQPQHF
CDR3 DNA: TGTGCCAGCAGCGTCCTTGGACAGGGAGATCAGCCCCAGCATTTT

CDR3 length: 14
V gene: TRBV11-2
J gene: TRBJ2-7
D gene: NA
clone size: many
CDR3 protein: CASSLNVLAGEQYF
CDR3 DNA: TGTGCCAGCAGCTTAAACGTCCTGGCCGGCGAGCAGTACTTC

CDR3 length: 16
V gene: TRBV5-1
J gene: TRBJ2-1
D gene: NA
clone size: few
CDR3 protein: CASSLGVGLVDNEQFF
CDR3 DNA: TGCGCCAGCAGCCTAGGCGTAGGATTAGTGGACAATGAGCAGTTCTTC

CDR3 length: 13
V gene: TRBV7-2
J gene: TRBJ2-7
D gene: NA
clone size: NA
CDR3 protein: CASSTTVFYEQYF
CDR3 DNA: TGTGCCAGCAGTACCACAGTATTCTACGAGCAGTACTTC

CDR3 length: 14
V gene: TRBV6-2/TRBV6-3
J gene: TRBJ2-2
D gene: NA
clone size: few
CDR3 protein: CASSRSRNTGELFF
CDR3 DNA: TGTGCCAGCAGCCGCTCTAGGAACACCGGGGAGCTGTTTTTT

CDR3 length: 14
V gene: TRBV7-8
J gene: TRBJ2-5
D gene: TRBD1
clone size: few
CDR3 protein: CASSWATGGETQYF
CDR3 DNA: TGTGCCAGCAGCTGGGCGACAGGGGGGGAGACCCAGTACTTC

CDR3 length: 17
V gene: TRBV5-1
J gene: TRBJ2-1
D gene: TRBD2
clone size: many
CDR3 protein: CASKRWPGLANYNEQFF
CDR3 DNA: TGCGCCAGCAAAAGATGGCCGGGACTAGCGAACTACAATGAGCAGTTCTTC

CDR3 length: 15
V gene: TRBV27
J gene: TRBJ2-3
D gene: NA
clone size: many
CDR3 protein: CASSWAFISTDTQYF
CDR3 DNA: TGTGCCAGCAGTTGGGCCTTCATCTCCACAGATACGCAGTATTTT

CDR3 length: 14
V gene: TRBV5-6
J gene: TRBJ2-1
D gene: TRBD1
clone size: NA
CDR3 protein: CASSLRQGPIAEFF
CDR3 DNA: TGTGCCAGCAGCTTACGACAGGGACCTATTGCTGAGTTCTTC

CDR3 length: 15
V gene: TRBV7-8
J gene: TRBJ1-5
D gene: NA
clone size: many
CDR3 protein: CASSLAPGGNQPQHF
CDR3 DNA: TGTGCCAGCAGCTTAGCGCCGGGAGGCAATCAGCCCCAGCATTTT

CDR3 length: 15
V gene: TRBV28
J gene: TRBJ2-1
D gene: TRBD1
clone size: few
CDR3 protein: CASSSLDRGVNEQFF
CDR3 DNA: TGTGCCAGCAGTTCCCTCGACAGGGGTGTTAATGAGCAGTTCTTC

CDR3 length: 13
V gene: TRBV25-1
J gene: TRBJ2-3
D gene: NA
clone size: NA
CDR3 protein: CASGGPRTDTQYF
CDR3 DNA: TGTGCCAGCGGGGGGCCCCGGACGGATACGCAGTATTTT

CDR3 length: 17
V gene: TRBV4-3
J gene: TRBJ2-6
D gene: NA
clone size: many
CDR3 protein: CASSQQGRYSGANVLTF
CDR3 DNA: TGCGCCAGCAGCCAACAGGGGAGGTACTCTGGGGCCAACGTCCTGACTTTC

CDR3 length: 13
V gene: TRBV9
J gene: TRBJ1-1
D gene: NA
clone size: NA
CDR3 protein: CASSVGFITEAFF
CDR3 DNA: TGTGCCAGCAGCGTCGGCTTTATCACTGAAGCTTTCTTT

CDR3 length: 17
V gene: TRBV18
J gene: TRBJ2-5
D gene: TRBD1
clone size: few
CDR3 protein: CASSPSIPDRGVETQYF
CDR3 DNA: TGTGCCAGCTCACCCTCGATACCGGACAGGGGGGTTGAGACCCAGTACTTC

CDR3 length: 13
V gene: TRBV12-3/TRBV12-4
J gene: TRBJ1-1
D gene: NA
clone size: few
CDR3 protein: CASTLRTNTEAFF
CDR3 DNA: TGTGCCAGCACCTTACGAACGAACACTGAAGCTTTCTTT

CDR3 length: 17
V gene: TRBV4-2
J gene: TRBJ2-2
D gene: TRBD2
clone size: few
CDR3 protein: CASSQVAGGLSAGELFF
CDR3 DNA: TGTGCCAGCAGCCAAGTAGCGGGGGGGCTCTCCGCCGGGGAGCTGTTTTTT

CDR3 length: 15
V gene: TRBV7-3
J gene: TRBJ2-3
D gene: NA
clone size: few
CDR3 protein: CASSLTGGVTDTQYF
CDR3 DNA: TGTGCCAGCAGCTTAACGGGCGGGGTAACAGATACGCAGTATTTT

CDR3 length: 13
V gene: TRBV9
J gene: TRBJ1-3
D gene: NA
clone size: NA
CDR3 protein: CASSETVSNTIYF
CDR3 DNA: TGTGCCAGCAGCGAGACAGTTTCGAACACCATATATTTT

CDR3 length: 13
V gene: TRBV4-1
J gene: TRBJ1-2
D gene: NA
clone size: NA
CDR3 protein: CASSQDSGHGYTF
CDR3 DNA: TGCGCCAGCAGCCAAGATTCGGGGCATGGCTACACCTTC

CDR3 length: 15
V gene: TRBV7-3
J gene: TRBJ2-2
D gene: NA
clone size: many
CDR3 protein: CASSPGGRAGGELFF
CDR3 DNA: TGTGCCAGCAGCCCCGGTGGTAGGGCAGGCGGGGAGCTGTTTTTT

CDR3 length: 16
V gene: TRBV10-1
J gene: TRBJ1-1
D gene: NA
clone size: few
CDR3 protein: CASSESGGGTDTEAFF
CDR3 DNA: TGCGCCAGCAGTGAGAGTGGGGGCGGTACGGACACTGAAGCTTTCTTT

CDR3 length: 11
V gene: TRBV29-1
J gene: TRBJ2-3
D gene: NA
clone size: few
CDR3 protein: CSVTGSDTQYF
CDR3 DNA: TGCAGCGTTACAGGGTCAGATACGCAGTATTTT

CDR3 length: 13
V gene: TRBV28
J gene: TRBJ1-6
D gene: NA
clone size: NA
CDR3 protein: CATGSGNTSPLHF
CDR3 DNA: TGTGCCACAGGGTCAGGGAACACTTCACCCCTCCACTTT

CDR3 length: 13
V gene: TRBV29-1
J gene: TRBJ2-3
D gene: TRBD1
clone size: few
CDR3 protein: CSVGTGGTDTQYF
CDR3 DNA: TGCAGCGTCGGGACAGGGGGGACAGATACGCAGTATTTT

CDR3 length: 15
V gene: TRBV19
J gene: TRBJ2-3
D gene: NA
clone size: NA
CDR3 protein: CASSIDREVTDTQYF
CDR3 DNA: TGTGCCAGTTCTATTGACAGGGAGGTGACAGATACGCAGTATTTT

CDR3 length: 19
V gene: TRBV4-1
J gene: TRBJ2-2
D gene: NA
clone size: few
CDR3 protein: CASSQDFKGVGPSTGELFF
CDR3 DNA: TGCGCCAGCAGCCAAGATTTTAAGGGGGTAGGCCCTTCCACCGGGGAGCTGTTTTTT

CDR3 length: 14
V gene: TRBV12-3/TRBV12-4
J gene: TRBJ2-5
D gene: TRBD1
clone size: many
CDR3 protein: CASSLVTGVETQYF
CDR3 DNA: TGTGCCAGCAGTTTAGTGACAGGGGTAGAGACCCAGTACTTC

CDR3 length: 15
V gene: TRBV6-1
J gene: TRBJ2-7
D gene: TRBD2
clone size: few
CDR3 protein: CASSEATSGPYEQYF
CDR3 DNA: TGTGCCAGCAGTGAAGCCACTAGCGGCCCATACGAGCAGTACTTC

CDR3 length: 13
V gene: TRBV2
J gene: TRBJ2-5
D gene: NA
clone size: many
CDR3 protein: CASSEDSQETQYF
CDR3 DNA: TGTGCCAGCAGTGAAGACAGCCAAGAGACCCAGTACTTC

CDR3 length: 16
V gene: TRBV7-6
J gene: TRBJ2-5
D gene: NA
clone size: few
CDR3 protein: CASSFHRGRAQETQYF
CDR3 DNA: TGTGCCAGCAGCTTTCATCGGGGACGCGCCCAAGAGACCCAGTACTTC

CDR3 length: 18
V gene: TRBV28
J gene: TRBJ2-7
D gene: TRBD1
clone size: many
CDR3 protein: CASSLGTGTGEVYYEQYF
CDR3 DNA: TGTGCCAGCAGTTTGGGGACCGGGACAGGGGAAGTGTACTACGAGCAGTACTTC

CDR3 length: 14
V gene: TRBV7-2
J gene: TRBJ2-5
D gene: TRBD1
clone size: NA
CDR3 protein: CASSRDRGRETQYF
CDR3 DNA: TGTGCCAGCAGCCGGGACAGAGGAAGGGAGACCCAGTACTTC

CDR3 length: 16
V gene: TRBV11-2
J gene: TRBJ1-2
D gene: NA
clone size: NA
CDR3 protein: CASSLDLGLRNYGYTF
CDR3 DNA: TGTGCCAGCAGCTTAGACTTGGGACTTCGGAACTATGGCTACACCTTC

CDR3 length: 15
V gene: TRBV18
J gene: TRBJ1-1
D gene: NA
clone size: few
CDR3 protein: CASSPFRGQNTEAFF
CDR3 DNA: TGTGCCAGCTCACCATTCCGGGGGCAGAACACTGAAGCTTTCTTT

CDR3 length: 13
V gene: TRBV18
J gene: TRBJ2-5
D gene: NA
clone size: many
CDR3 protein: CASSPDGEETQYF
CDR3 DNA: TGTGCCAGCTCACCGGACGGGGAAGAGACCCAGTACTTC

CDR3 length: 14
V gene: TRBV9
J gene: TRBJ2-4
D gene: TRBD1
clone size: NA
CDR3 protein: CASSNTQGADIQYF
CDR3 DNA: TGTGCCAGCAGCAACACACAGGGGGCGGACATTCAGTACTTC

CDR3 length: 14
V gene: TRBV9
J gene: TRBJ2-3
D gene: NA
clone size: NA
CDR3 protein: CASSWRGRTDTQYF
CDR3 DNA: TGTGCCAGCAGCTGGCGGGGGCGCACAGATACGCAGTATTTT

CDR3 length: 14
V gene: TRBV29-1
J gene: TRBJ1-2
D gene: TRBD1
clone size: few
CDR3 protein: CSVEGQRVDGGYTF
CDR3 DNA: TGCAGCGTTGAGGGACAGCGGGTAGATGGAGGCTACACCTTC

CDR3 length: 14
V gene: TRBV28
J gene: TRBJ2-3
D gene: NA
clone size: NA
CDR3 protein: CASSLLGRTDTQYF
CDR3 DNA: TGTGCCAGCAGTTTACTGGGACGCACAGATACGCAGTATTTT

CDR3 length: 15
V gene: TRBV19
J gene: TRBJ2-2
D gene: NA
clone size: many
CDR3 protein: CASNPDRFDTGELFF
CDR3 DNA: TGTGCCAGTAACCCAGACAGGTTCGACACCGGGGAGCTGTTTTTT